The clone carrying this T cell receptor beta chain has a count of ten or more. Antigen unknown. V was clipped by 5 bases and J by 4 bases, with 17 bases between them. CDR1 and CDR2 (germline): LGHNA, YNFKEQ. The CDR3 is 15 residues long. The use of a sample-barcoded 5' primer and a J-beta primer mix characterized a second PCR of 7 to 11 cycles. Using its own MiXCR run on the 5' RACE reads, TCRdb lists one record per CDR3 protein. The table shows 1.5 million to 2 million distinct CDR3 sequences, with 28% occurring only once. The donors, all healthy, were Caucasians living in Russia, aged roughly 6 to 100. The data derive from a study of blood T cells in healthy people across ages. Findings of the study overall: Roughly linear age-related decline in beta diversity appeared, significant by age 40. Estimated diversity across one million T cells was deemed an underestimate.

Material: blood. This clonotype was sampled from a woman aged 25 to 39 in good health. The rearrangement joins TRBV4-2 to TRBJ2-5, with D possibly matching TRBD2 (5 bases). Here the CDR3 reads CASSTPLGAVETQYF. DNA of the CDR3: TGTGCCAGCAGCACCCCCTTAGGAGCGGTAGAGACCCAGTACTTC.